This T cell receptor (beta chain) originates from a study of T cells in Graves' hyperthyroidism and ophthalmopathy. Whole-study results and caveats: Most thyroid clonotypes that were expanded above 0.001 also turned up in blood. The model forecast ophthalmopathy, anticipating it by a median 6.5 months before onset.

Trimming left V 7 bases short and J 1 base short, with 8 bases between. The germline V gene has CDR1 SNHLY and CDR2 FYNNEI. The CDR3 covers 14 residues. Points on this clonotype: Its antigen is as yet unknown.

Amplification targeted TCR beta CDR3 regions from RNA transcripts. HTBI primers were the set used in a first-round RT-PCR of the TCR CDR3. TCRdb analysed the multiplex PCR reads with MiXCR anew, one entry per CDR3 protein. The data contain about 500,000 distinct CDR3 sequences, 35% to 50% of them singletons. This receptor was obtained from an adult woman with Graves' disease, either hyperthyroidism or ophthalmopathy (not recorded which). The chain is built from TRBV2 and TRBJ2-6; a weak D match, TRBD1 (6 bases). Sequencing was carried out using peripheral blood or thyroid tissue (not recorded which). CDR3 sequence (DNA): TGTGCCAGCAAGCAGGGGTCTGGGGCCAACGTCCTGACTTTC. Translated: CASKQGSGANVLTF. The entire variable domain, with the rest obtained from reference TRBV2 and TRBJ2-6, is as follows: EPEVTQTPSHQVTQMGQEVILRCVPISNHLYFYWYRQILGQKVEFLVSFYNNEISEKSEIFDDQFSVERPDGSNFTLKIRSTKLEDSAMYFCASKQGSGANVLTFGAGSRLTVL.